One T cell receptor beta chain is described in this entry. This clonotype has a count of ten or more. Its antigen is still unknown. Base-call qualities are not available, and no considerably larger clone is one nucleotide away. The intended sense of this specimen's treatment or condition label: allogeneic hematopoietic cell transplantation with graft depleted of TCRalphabeta T cells and CD19 B cells. Transplant recipients were children who received TCRalphabeta/CD19-depleted allogeneic hematopoietic cell grafts. Including cysteine and phenylalanine, the CDR3 has 11 amino acids. The DNA shown is the 33-base CDR3, in frame from base 1. V lost 11 bases and J lost 7 bases; the stretch between them is 15 bases long. Taken from the germline V gene (reference sequence), the CDR1 and CDR2 loops are MNHEY and SMNVEV. Library preparation was by PCR. These reads were obtained on an Illumina HiSeq 2500. Molecular barcoding was employed in the preparation of TCR libraries, with unique molecular identifiers being used to normalize TCRbeta repertoire quantification. The raw public reads went through TCRdb reprocessing: fastp at Q25, MiXCR clone calling, in-frame beta chains kept. When rows share a CDR3 protein, they turn into one entry using the most common DNA and genes. This sample gives about 200,000 distinct CDR3 sequences in total; approximately 7% of them show up just once. Just over 5.5% of the sample is in the top ten clones.

These data belong to a study of T-cell reconstitution after alpha-beta-depleted transplantation in children (dated by TCRdb to 2016 to 2017). The study in broad terms: Using TCR repertoire profiling, the study quantitatively followed how T-cell immune reconstitution unfolded in children after TCRalphabeta/CD19-depleted allogeneic hematopoietic cell transplantation. The paper as a whole reports these results and caveats: In some patients, high TCRbeta diversity at day 60 was attributed to recipient T cells and intrathymic progenitors that had survived conditioning. The apparently early recovery of alphabetaT-cell counts about two months after transplant reportedly depended on only several hundred rapidly expanded clones that came from non-depleted graft cells. Over the following months the frequencies of hyperexpanded clones went down, and after one year T-cell counts and TCRbeta diversity were mostly credited to newly produced T cells.

This sequence uses TRBV27 and TRBJ2-7; the D gene assignment is ambiguous. This sequence was found in a boy aged 2 to 10 with acute lymphoblastic leukemia, due to receive a stem cell transplant. The sample here was PBMCs, taken before TCRalphabeta/CD19-depleted stem cell transplant. The sequence in DNA is TGTGCCCATAAAAGGGTTGAGGAGCAGTACTTC. Translation gives CAHKRVEEQYF.